This T cell receptor (beta chain) was profiled in a study of post-analysis software for immune sequencing data. In the study overall: In terms of disease course, relapsing-remitting, secondary progressive and progressive-relapsing multiple sclerosis were included. Whole-study results and caveats: There were four or five TRBV segments more frequent in patients than controls, and TRBV5-6, TRBV5-1 and TRBV20-1 were among them. Compared with controls, patients showed significantly lower normalized Chao1 diversity. Those samples that were prepared in the same batch co-clustered strongly by F measure.

This clonotype was observed at least ten times. The target antigen is unknown. Carried by the TCR beta cDNA libraries were unique molecular identifiers. The yield from roughly 1 to 10 million T cells was roughly 0.5 million cDNA molecules in total. A single record per CDR3 protein comes from TCRdb applying MiXCR to the PCR reads. The table shows about 210,000 distinct CDR3 sequences, with roughly 28% occurring only once. Trimming removed 8 bases from V and 4 bases from J, with 28 bases in between. CDR1 and CDR2 from the germline V gene are SNHLY and FYNNEI. This CDR3 contains 18 residues. The sample taken for sequencing was blood. The genes are TRBV2 and TRBJ2-3; D possibly corresponds to TRBD1 (7 bases). The sequence derives from a girl aged 2 to 17 with multiple sclerosis. In DNA, the CDR3 is TGTGCCAGCCTAAGCAGGGGGTCGGGGGCGGCGGTCTCAGATACGCAGTATTTT. Its translation is CASLSRGSGAAVSDTQYF.